Below are 11 T cell receptor beta chains sequenced from a single sample in a study of post-analysis software for immune sequencing data. Study-wide results and caveats: In patients, TRBV5-6, TRBV5-1 and TRBV20-1 belonged to five or six TRBV segments found more frequently than in controls.

No cognate antigen is known for these TCRs. Sequencing libraries made from TCR beta cDNA carried unique molecular identifiers. A single record per CDR3 protein comes from TCRdb applying MiXCR to the PCR reads. The sample has roughly 670,000 distinct CDR3 sequences; approximately 60% are singletons. The specimen sequenced was blood. These receptors were obtained from a girl aged 2 to 10 with multiple sclerosis.

This CDR3 reads CASSPARQPQHF. CDR3 coding DNA: TGTGCCAGCAGTCCCGCGAGGCAGCCCCAGCATTTT. The chain employs TRBV6-2 or TRBV6-3 and TRBJ1-5; D is undetermined. Trimming stripped 5 bases from V and 7 bases from J, with 9 bases between. CDR3 length: 12 residues. Germline V gene sequence: CDR1 MNHEY, CDR2 SVGEGT.

The chain employs TRBV29-1 and TRBJ2-7; D not certain. The ends were cut back, 4 bases at V and 0 bases at J, with 10 bases in the middle. The germline V gene has CDR1 SQVTM and CDR2 ANQGSEA. CDR3 length: 13 residues. The DNA of the CDR3 is TGCAGCGTTGGTGGCGGCGCCTCCTACGAGCAGTACTTC. Residues: CSVGGGASYEQYF.

Note on this clonotype: Likely a read error: the CDR3 ends without its conserved phenylalanine or tryptophan. The V gene is TRBV6-2 or TRBV6-3, the J gene TRBJ1-5; tentative D call: TRBD1 (5 bases). Germline V gene data show CDR1 as MNHEY and CDR2 as SVGEGT. Trimming removed 5 bases at V and 1 base at J, with 6 bases between. The CDR3 has 13 amino acids. The DNA for the CDR3 is TGTGCCAGCAGTAGGGGCAGCAATCAGCCCCAGCATGTT. Translation: CASSRGSNQPQHV.

V usage is TRBV29-1 and J usage is TRBJ2-1, with D tentatively TRBD2 (6 bases). The CDR3 spans 15 residues. In germline, CDR1 is SQVTM, CDR2 ANQGSEA. With 2 bases removed from V and 0 bases from J, the gap between germline ends came to 11 bases. CDR3 loop: CSVESGGASYNEQFF. CDR3 nucleotides: TGCAGCGTTGAATCTGGCGGGGCCTCCTACAATGAGCAGTTCTTC.

The chain has TRBV29-1 and TRBJ1-1; a weak D match, TRBD1 (5 bases). V lost 1 base to trimming and J lost 3 bases, with 9 bases between them. The CDR3 consists of 13 residues. The germline V gene encodes CDR1 SQVTM and CDR2 ANQGSEA. CDR3 region: CSVEAVRDTEAFF. The CDR3 DNA reads as TGCAGCGTTGAAGCAGTCAGGGACACTGAAGCTTTCTTT.

This clonotype has only a few counts. The chain combines TRBV7-9 with TRBJ2-5; 10 nucleotides line up with TRBD2. The germline V gene encodes CDR1 SEHNR and CDR2 FQNEAQ (reference sequence). V was clipped by 2 bases and J by 0 bases; unmatched bases: 6. The CDR3 has 17 amino acids. DNA of the CDR3: TGTGCCAGCAGCTTAAGTCGTCTAGCGGGGGACCAAGAGACCCAGTACTTC. Encoded protein: CASSLSRLAGDQETQYF.

The chain carries TRBV12-3 or TRBV12-4 and TRBJ1-4; the match to TRBD1 covers 10 bases. Trimming took 6 bases from V and 5 from J; bases not matched to a gene: 3. This CDR3 is built from 14 residues. The CDR3 loop is CASSRTGGNEKLFF. The CDR3 DNA reads as TGTGCCAGCAGCAGGACAGGGGGAAATGAAAAACTGTTTTTT.

CDR3 nucleotides: TGCAGTGCTAGAGATGTTCCAGGGAGATACAATGAGCAGTTCTTC. Protein sequence: CSARDVPGRYNEQFF. The rearrangement joins TRBV20-1 to TRBJ2-1; D might be TRBD1 or TRBD2, each matching 5 bases. CDR1 is DFQATT, CDR2 SNEGSKA, per germline (reference sequence). The length of the CDR3 is 15 residues. Between the trimmed V and J ends, which lost 0 bases and 4 bases, there was a span of 13 bases.

The chain couples TRBV4-1 to TRBJ1-1; 7 nucleotides match TRBD1. Germline CDR1 and CDR2: MGHRA and YSYEKL. This CDR3 has 18 amino acids. V lost 3 bases to trimming and J lost 0 bases; unmatched junction nucleotides: 13. The CDR3 region has the DNA TGCGCCAGCAGCCATGGGGAAGGGACAGATTTAATGAACACTGAAGCTTTCTTT. Amino acid sequence: CASSHGEGTDLMNTEAFF.

This clonotype has more than one count but fewer than ten. The chain has TRBV12-3 or TRBV12-4 and TRBJ2-1; perhaps TRBD2 as D (6 bases). This CDR3 is built from 16 residues. Trimming pared 2 bases from V and 4 bases from J, leaving 15 bases between. The CDR3 region is CASSLLVTEGYNEQFF. Here the CDR3 DNA reads TGTGCCAGCAGTTTACTAGTGACGGAGGGTTACAATGAGCAGTTCTTC.

For the CDR3, the DNA is TGTGCCATCAGTGAGTCTAGGAACAGGGGCGATGGCTACACCTTC. It specifies CAISESRNRGDGYTF. This chain joins TRBV10-3 and TRBJ1-2; 7 positions agree with TRBD1. The CDR3 covers 15 residues. V dropped 0 bases and J dropped 6; count of bases not matched to a gene: 7. The germline CDR1 and CDR2 sequences are ENHRY and SYGVKD.